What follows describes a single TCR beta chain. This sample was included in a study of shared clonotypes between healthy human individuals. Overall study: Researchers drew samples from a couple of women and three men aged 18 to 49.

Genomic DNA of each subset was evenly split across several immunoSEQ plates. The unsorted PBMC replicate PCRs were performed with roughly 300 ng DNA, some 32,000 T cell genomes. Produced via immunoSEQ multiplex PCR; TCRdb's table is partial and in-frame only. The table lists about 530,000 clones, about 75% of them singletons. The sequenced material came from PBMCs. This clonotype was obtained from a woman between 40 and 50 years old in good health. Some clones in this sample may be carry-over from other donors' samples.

The CDR3 DNA sequence: TGTGCCAGCAGTGCAGTACAAGAGACCCAGTACTTC. Translated: CASSAVQETQYF. The rearrangement links TRBV6-1 to TRBJ2-5, with no clear D. V dropped 4 bases and J dropped 2 bases, with 5 bases sitting between them. The CDR3 runs 12 residues. Germline V gene sequence: CDR1 MNHNS, CDR2 SASEGT.